The 17 T cell receptor beta chains presented below share a single source sample, sequenced in a study of T cell repertoires in cytomegalovirus infection. Antigens of these TCRs are unknown. TCRdb used MiXCR to reprocess the reads, holding one entry per CDR3 protein. The table has approximately 590,000 distinct CDR3 sequences, approximately 40% seen once; the top ten hold more than 40%. The sample consisted of cultured PBMCs, taken from culture after CMV antigen stimulation. These receptor sequences come from a human donor in good health (CMV status not recorded). Some clones in this sample may be carry-over from other donors' samples.

The chain couples TRBV6-2 or TRBV6-3 to TRBJ2-2; 9 bases are a match to TRBD1. CDR1 is MNHEY, CDR2 SVGEGT, per germline. V dropped 6 bases and J dropped 5; count of bases not matched to a gene: 4. The CDR3 sequence is 14 residues long. DNA of the CDR3: TGTGCCAGCAGAGGGACAGGGAGGACCGGGGAGCTGTTTTTT. Its protein is CASRGTGRTGELFF.

This clonotype was counted a few times. V and J are TRBV7-2 and TRBJ2-1; D is undetermined. Trimming left V 1 base short and J 3 bases short, with 10 bases between. This CDR3 spans 15 amino acids. The germline V gene has CDR1 SGHTA and CDR2 FQGNSA. CDR3 nucleotides: TGTGCCAGCAGCTTAGGAGCGACCTACTACAATGAGCAGTTCTTC. Translated, it gives CASSLGATYYNEQFF.

This clonotype has more than one count but fewer than ten. The chain combines TRBV12-3 or TRBV12-4 with TRBJ2-5, with D perhaps TRBD2 (5 bases). The length of the CDR3 is 15 residues. Trimming took 3 bases from V and 0 from J, leaving 11 bases between them. CDR3 sequence (DNA): TGTGCCAGCAGTTTCTATAACGGGGACCAAGAGACCCAGTACTTC. Amino acid sequence: CASSFYNGDQETQYF.

This clonotype was counted ten times or more. The gene calls are TRBV7-2 and TRBJ1-1; maybe TRBD1 (6 bases). The CDR3 contains 15 residues. V was trimmed by 1 base and J by 1 base, leaving 10 bases between them. Germline V gene data show CDR1 as SGHTA and CDR2 as FQGNSA. The CDR3 region has the DNA TGTGCCAGCAGCTTAGGGCTGGGACAGAACACTGAAGCTTTCTTT. Its translation: CASSLGLGQNTEAFF.

In DNA, the CDR3 is TGTGCCAGCAGTTTTAGGGAGGGCCAGCCCCAGCATTTT. Translation gives CASSFREGQPQHF. V is TRBV12-3 or TRBV12-4 and J is TRBJ1-5, with D hard to call. The V end lost 3 bases, the J end lost 7 bases, and 10 bases lay between the germline ends. The CDR3 loop spans 13 amino acids.

The table lists this clonotype with a few counts. This chain joins TRBV6-1 and TRBJ2-7, with D tentatively TRBD1 (6 bases). The CDR3 contains 14 residues. CDR1 and CDR2 (germline): MNHNS, SASEGT. V dropped 1 base and J dropped 3 bases, with 10 bases sitting between them. CDR3: CASSEGDTFYEQYF. As DNA, the CDR3 is TGTGCCAGCAGTGAAGGGGACACGTTCTACGAGCAGTACTTC.

V is TRBV11-2 and J is TRBJ2-1; D is ambiguous. V lost 5 bases to trimming and J lost 8 bases, with 10 bases between them. The CDR3 is made up of 12 amino acids. Per the germline V gene, CDR1 is SGHAT and CDR2 is FQNNGV. CDR3 sequence reads: CASSPRRYEQFF. The CDR3 DNA follows: TGTGCCAGCAGCCCCAGGCGTTATGAGCAGTTCTTC.

The CDR3 loop is CSALREVDTEAFF. CDR3 coding DNA: TGCAGCGCACTAAGGGAGGTGGACACTGAAGCTTTCTTT. This sequence joins TRBV29-1 and TRBJ1-1; D unclear. V was clipped by 7 bases and J by 3 bases, with 15 bases between them. CDR1 and CDR2 (germline): SQVTM, ANQGSEA. The CDR3 runs to 13 residues.

This clonotype has a handful of counts. V gene TRBV7-2 combines with J gene TRBJ2-7; D perhaps matches TRBD2 (6 bases). The V end lost 4 bases, the J end lost 1 base, and 11 bases lay between the germline ends. Looked up from germline, CDR1 is SGHTA and CDR2 is FQGNSA. This CDR3 is built from 14 residues. CDR3 nucleotides: TGTGCCAGCAGCTCCGAGCGGGCTTCCTACGAGCAGTACTTC. Its protein product is CASSSERASYEQYF.

This clonotype was seen a few times. The genes are TRBV7-2 and TRBJ1-1; the D is unclear. The germline V gene has CDR1 SGHTA and CDR2 FQGNSA. V gave up 1 base and J gave up 1 base, with 7 bases separating them. The CDR3 length is 14 residues. The CDR3 sequence is CASSLGFKNTEAFF. DNA of the CDR3: TGTGCCAGCAGCTTAGGCTTTAAGAACACTGAAGCTTTCTTT.

This chain links TRBV6-6 with TRBJ2-7; 7 bases agree with TRBD2. Germline assignment: CDR1 MNHNY and CDR2 SVGAGI (reference sequence). This CDR3 contains 13 residues. J gave up 12 bases and V 5 bases, and 13 bases lay outside the gene matches. For the CDR3, the DNA is TGTGCCAGCAGTCCCGGGGGGAGAGGTATGCCGTACTTC. This codes for CASSPGGRGMPYF.

This clonotype was counted many times. The rearrangement links TRBV7-2 to TRBJ1-5, with D maybe TRBD1 (5 bases). The CDR3 runs to 14 residues. V was cut by 5 bases and J by 3 bases, with 11 bases left in between. The germline V gene encodes CDR1 SGHTA and CDR2 FQGNSA. This CDR3 reads CASSAGTVNQPQHF. The CDR3 bases are TGTGCCAGCAGCGCGGGGACGGTCAATCAGCCCCAGCATTTT.

In the case of this clonotype: This is likely a read error, given that the CDR3 carries no conserved phenylalanine or tryptophan at its end. The chain carries TRBV6-2 or TRBV6-3 and TRBJ2-7; 8 nucleotides align to TRBD1. The V segment lost 6 bases and the J segment 3 bases; nucleotides outside the gene matches: 10. Germline assignment: CDR1 MNHEY and CDR2 SVGEGT. This CDR3 has 15 amino acids. DNA of the CDR3: TGTGCCAGCAGACCTCCCAAGGACAGGGACTACGAGCAGTACCTC. It encodes CASRPPKDRDYEQYL.

V is TRBV5-6 and J is TRBJ1-1; D is possibly TRBD1 (5 bases). There are 14 residues in the CDR3. Germline-derived CDR1 and CDR2 are SGHDT and YYEEEE. V lost 4 bases, J lost 4 bases, and 14 bases lay in between. The CDR3 region has the DNA TGTGCCAGCAGCCCCCGACCAGGGCCCACTGAAGCTTTCTTT. It codes for CASSPRPGPTEAFF.

The rearrangement uses TRBV7-6 and TRBJ2-1; D is unclear. V was cut by 1 base and J by 5 bases, with 6 bases left in between. Per germline, CDR1 SGHVS and CDR2 FNYEAQ. The CDR3 runs to 13 residues. The CDR3 region has the DNA TGTGCCAGCAGCTTAGGCCAAGACAATGAGCAGTTCTTC. Encoded protein: CASSLGQDNEQFF.

This clonotype was seen a few times. This chain connects TRBV7-2 to TRBJ1-1; 10 bases line up with TRBD1. Germline CDR1 and CDR2: SGHTA and FQGNSA. V lost 5 bases and J lost 2; bases outside the gene matches: 8. The CDR3 is 16 residues long. Here the CDR3 DNA reads TGTGCCAGCAGCCCAGGGACAGGGGCGGCAAACACTGAAGCTTTCTTT. Amino acids: CASSPGTGAANTEAFF.

On this clonotype itself: It may be a read error: a sequence one base away is much more abundant. This chain links TRBV11-2 with TRBJ2-5, with 7 positions matching TRBD1. The CDR3 runs 15 residues. Germline trimming cut 7 bases from V and 4 bases from J; bases unmatched to any gene: 12. Germline V gene sequence: CDR1 SGHAT, CDR2 FQNNGV. Here the CDR3 reads CASTLQGTVLETQYF. CDR3 DNA: TGTGCCAGCACCCTCCAGGGGACAGTCCTAGAGACCCAGTACTTC. The variable domain in full, completed from reference TRBV11-2 and TRBJ2-5, reads EAGVAQSPRYKIIEKRQSVAFWCNPISGHATLYWYQQILGQGPKLLIQFQNNGVVDDSQLPKDRFSAERLKGVDSTLKIQPAKLEDSAVYLCASTLQGTVLETQYFGPGTRLLVL.